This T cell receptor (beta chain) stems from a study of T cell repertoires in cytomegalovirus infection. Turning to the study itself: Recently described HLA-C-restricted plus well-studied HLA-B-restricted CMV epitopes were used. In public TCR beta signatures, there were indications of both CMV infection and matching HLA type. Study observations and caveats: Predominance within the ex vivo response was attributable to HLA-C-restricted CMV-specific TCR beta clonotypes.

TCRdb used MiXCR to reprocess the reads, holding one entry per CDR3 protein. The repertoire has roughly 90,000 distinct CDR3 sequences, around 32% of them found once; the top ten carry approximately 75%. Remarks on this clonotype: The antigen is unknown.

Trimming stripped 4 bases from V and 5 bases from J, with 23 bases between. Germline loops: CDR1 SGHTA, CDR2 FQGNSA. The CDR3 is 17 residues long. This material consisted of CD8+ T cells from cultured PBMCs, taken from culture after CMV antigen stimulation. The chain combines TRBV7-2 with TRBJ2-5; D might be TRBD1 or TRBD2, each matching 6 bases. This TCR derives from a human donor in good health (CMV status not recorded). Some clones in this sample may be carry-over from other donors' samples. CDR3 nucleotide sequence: TGTGCCAGCAGCTACACACTAGGGGGGACTCCGGAGGAGACCCAGTACTTC. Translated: CASSYTLGGTPEETQYF.